The clone carrying this TCR beta chain has at least ten counts. The CDR3 consists of 15 residues. The trim removed 5 bases at V and 5 bases at J, leaving 9 bases unmatched. This sample was taken from a study of T-cell memory formation after mild COVID-19. Background on the study: Largely donor-specific sequence clusters came from two donors.

Each CDR3 protein is one row after TCRdb ran MiXCR on the 5' RACE reads. Of 350,000 to 500,000 distinct CDR3 sequences listed, over 15% were seen once; the top ten hold about 22%. The sequenced material came from PBMCs or a T cell subset sorted from them (not recorded which). This chain links TRBV12-3 or TRBV12-4 with TRBJ2-5, with 9 bases matching TRBD2. This sequence originates from a young man who had mild COVID-19 (a few samples of this study predate the infection). Cell type and time point are not known. The CDR3 spells CASSKSGGPGETQYF. DNA for the CDR3: TGTGCCAGCAGTAAGAGCGGGGGGCCGGGGGAGACCCAGTACTTC.